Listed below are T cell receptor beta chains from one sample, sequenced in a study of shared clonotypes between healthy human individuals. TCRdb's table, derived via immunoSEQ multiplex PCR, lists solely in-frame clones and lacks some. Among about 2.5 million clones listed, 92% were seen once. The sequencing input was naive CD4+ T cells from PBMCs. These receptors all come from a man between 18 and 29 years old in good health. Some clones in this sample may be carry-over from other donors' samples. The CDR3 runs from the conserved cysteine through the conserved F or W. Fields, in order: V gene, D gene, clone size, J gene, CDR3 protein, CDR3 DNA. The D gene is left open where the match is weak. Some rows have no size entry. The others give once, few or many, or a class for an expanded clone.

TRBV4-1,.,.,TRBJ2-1,CASSQDSRLAGLGEQFF,TGCGCCAGCAGCCAAGATTCCCGCCTCGCAGGGCTCGGTGAGCAGTTCTTC
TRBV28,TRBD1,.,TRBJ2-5,CASSRRTGGKTQYF,TGTGCCAGCAGTCGAAGGACAGGGGGAAAGACCCAGTACTTC
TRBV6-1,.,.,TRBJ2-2,CASSEFQVGIGELFF,TGTGCCAGCAGTGAATTCCAGGTGGGGATAGGGGAGCTGTTTTTT
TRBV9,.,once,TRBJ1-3,CASSAVDGYSGNTIYF,TGTGCCAGCAGCGCAGTGGACGGGTACTCTGGAAACACCATATATTTT
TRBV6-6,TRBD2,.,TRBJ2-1,CASTDASGSYNEQFF,TGTGCCAGCACCGATGCTAGCGGCTCCTACAATGAGCAGTTCTTC
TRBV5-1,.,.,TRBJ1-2,CASSLAGTGNYGYTF,TGCGCCAGCAGCTTGGCCGGGACTGGCAACTATGGCTACACCTTC
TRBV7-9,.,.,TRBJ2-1,CASSLAGYTYNEQFF,TGTGCCAGCAGCTTGGCGGGATACACCTACAATGAGCAGTTCTTC
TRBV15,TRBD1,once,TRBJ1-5,CATSGRQNRGHQPQHF,TGTGCCACCAGCGGTCGGCAGAACAGGGGGCATCAGCCCCAGCATTTT
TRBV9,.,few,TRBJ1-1,CASSVGRGSDEAFF,TGTGCCAGCAGCGTAGGAAGGGGGAGTGATGAAGCTTTCTTT
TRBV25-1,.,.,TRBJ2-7,CASSPRGAGSYEQYF,TGTGCCAGCAGCCCCCGAGGAGCAGGGTCCTACGAGCAGTACTTC
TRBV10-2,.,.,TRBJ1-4,CASSGSSTNEKLFF,TGCGCCAGCAGTGGGTCCTCAACTAATGAAAAACTGTTTTTT
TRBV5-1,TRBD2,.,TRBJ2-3,CASSPGLAVDTQYF,TGCGCCAGCAGTCCGGGACTAGCCGTAGATACGCAGTATTTT
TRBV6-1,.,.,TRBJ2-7,CASRRQPYEQYF,TGTGCCAGCAGAAGGCAGCCTTACGAGCAGTACTTC
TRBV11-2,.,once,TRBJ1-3,CASSARTESSGNTIYF,TGTGCCAGCAGCGCGAGGACAGAGAGCTCTGGAAACACCATATATTTT
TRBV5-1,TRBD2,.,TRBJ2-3,CAFGRVGTDTQYF,TGCGCCTTCGGGAGGGTAGGCACAGATACGCAGTATTTT
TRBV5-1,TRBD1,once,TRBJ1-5,CASSPTSGGNQPQHF,TGCGCCAGCAGTCCAACCTCAGGGGGGAATCAGCCCCAGCATTTT
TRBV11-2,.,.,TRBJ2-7,CASSLGRGSAINPYEQYF,TGTGCCAGCAGCTTAGGGAGGGGTAGCGCTATAAACCCCTACGAGCAGTACTTC
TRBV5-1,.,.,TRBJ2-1,CASSLGQAPNEQFF,TGCGCCAGCAGCTTGGGGCAGGCTCCCAATGAGCAGTTCTTC
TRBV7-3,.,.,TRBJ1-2,CASSLGTGYGYTF,TGTGCCAGCAGCCTGGGTACAGGCTATGGCTACACCTTC
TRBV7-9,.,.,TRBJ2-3,CASSLEGSGQGDTQYF,TGTGCCAGCAGCTTAGAGGGTAGCGGCCAAGGGGATACGCAGTATTTT
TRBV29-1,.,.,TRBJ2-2,CSVWGATNTGELFF,TGCAGCGTTTGGGGGGCCACGAACACCGGGGAGCTGTTTTTT
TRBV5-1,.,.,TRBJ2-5,CASSSGRGETQYF,TGCGCCAGCAGTTCGGGACGGGGAGAGACCCAGTACTTC
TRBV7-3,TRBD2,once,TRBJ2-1,CASSSRLALWDEQFF,TGTGCCAGCAGCTCCCGACTAGCTCTATGGGATGAGCAGTTCTTC
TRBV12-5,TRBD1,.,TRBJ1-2,CASGVDRGTNRGYTF,TGTGCTAGTGGTGTTGACAGGGGGACGAATAGAGGCTACACCTTC
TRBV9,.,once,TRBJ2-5,CASSVNLRSGAATQETQYF,TGTGCCAGCAGCGTAAATTTGAGGTCGGGGGCGGCTACTCAAGAGACCCAGTACTTC
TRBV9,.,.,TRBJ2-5,CASSPRGGLAWETQYF,TGTGCCAGCAGCCCGAGGGGGGGGTTAGCCTGGGAGACCCAGTACTTC